One and the same sample provided the 9 T cell receptor beta chains below, sequenced in a study of blood T cell repertoires in COVID-19. TCRdb keeps only in-frame clones here, not all; method: immunoSEQ multiplex PCR. The profile covers approximately 300,000 clones, with less than 85% appearing a single time and over 1.5% taken by the ten largest. Sequenced sample: PBMCs or T cells enriched from blood (not recorded which). These receptors originate from a woman in her 30s who had been exposed to COVID-19.

This chain connects TRBV3-1 (or the pseudogene TRBV3-2) to TRBJ1-3; D uncertain. This CDR3 is 18 amino acids long. Germline CDR1 is LGHDT and CDR2 is YNNKEL (reference sequence). V lost 1 base to trimming and J lost 2 bases, with 18 bases between them. CDR3 sequence reads: CASSQAGYAGHAGNTIYF. The CDR3 region has the DNA TGTGCCAGCAGCCAAGCCGGATACGCTGGGCACGCTGGAAACACCATATATTTT.

The genes are TRBV28 and TRBJ2-6, with D possibly TRBD1 on 6 matching bases. In germline, CDR1 is MDHEN, CDR2 SYDVKM. The CDR3 covers 14 residues. V lost 10 bases and J 5 bases, leaving 15 bases between the germline ends. CDR3 DNA: TGTGCCACCATCGACAGGAGAAGGGCCAACGTCCTGACTTTC. This encodes CATIDRRRANVLTF.

The J gene is TRBJ1-6, the V gene TRBV28; D gene uncertain. The ends were cut back, 7 bases at V and 7 bases at J, with 8 bases in the middle. The V gene's germline CDR1 is MDHEN and CDR2 SYDVKM. The CDR3 totals 12 residues. The CDR3 DNA reads as TGTGCCAGCACCGGCGGAAATTCACCCCTCCACTTT. It codes for CASTGGNSPLHF.

The rearrangement uses TRBV5-1 and TRBJ2-3; 9 nucleotides agree with TRBD2. The junction had 6 bases not matched to a gene; V was cut back by 2 bases and J by 2 bases. CDR3 size: 16 residues. Germline CDR1 reads SGHRS; CDR2 reads YFSETQ. The DNA for the CDR3 is TGCGCCAGCAGCTTTACGGGGACTAGCCCCACAGATACGCAGTATTTT. Translated, it gives CASSFTGTSPTDTQYF. Using reference TRBV5-1 and TRBJ2-3 for the parts outside the CDR3, the full variable domain is KAGVTQTPRYLIKTRGQQVTLSCSPISGHRSVSWYQQTPGQGLQFLFEYFSETQRNKGNFPGRFSGRQFSNSRSEMNVSTLELGDSALYLCASSFTGTSPTDTQYFGPGTRLTVL.

Worth noting for this clone: The sample has other DNA sequences that encode this CDR3 too. This chain uses TRBV28 with TRBJ2-5; D not resolved. CDR1 is MDHEN and CDR2 is SYDVKM in the germline V gene. V was cut by 5 bases and J by 7 bases, with 5 bases left in between. The CDR3 contains 10 residues. CDR3 bases: TGTGCCAGCAGTCGAGGGACCCAGTACTTC. Its protein product is CASSRGTQYF.

This clone was observed a handful of times. The chain is built from TRBV19 and TRBJ1-2; weak D call: TRBD1 (6 bases). The V and J ends lost 4 bases and 7 bases respectively, with 13 bases between them. The germline gives CDR1 LNHDA, CDR2 SQIVND (reference sequence). The CDR3 has 13 amino acids. CDR3 region: CASSNTAGVGYTF. DNA for the CDR3: TGTGCCAGTAGTAATACGGCAGGGGTTGGCTACACCTTC.

In its sample, this clone was seen once. The rearrangement joins TRBV19 to TRBJ2-6; 9 nucleotides align to TRBD1. The V and J ends lost 6 bases and 2 bases, in that order; junction bases with no gene match: 5. The CDR3 has 16 residues. CDR1 LNHDA and CDR2 SQIVND come from the germline V gene (reference sequence). In DNA form, the CDR3 reads TGTGCCAGTAGAAAAACAGGGGGCGCTGGGGCCAACGTCCTGACTTTC. This gives the protein CASRKTGGAGANVLTF.

This clone was seen a single time. The genes are TRBV12-3 or TRBV12-4 and TRBJ2-7; TRBD2 aligns across 10 bases. The V and J ends lost 8 bases and 8 bases, in that order; junction bases with no gene match: 3. The CDR3 spans 11 residues. The CDR3 DNA reads TGTGCCAGCCAGCGGGGGGGCAAGCAGTACTTC. This gives the protein CASQRGGKQYF.

This chain links TRBV4-3 with TRBJ2-1; 10 bases are shared with TRBD2. Trimming took 3 bases from V and 0 from J; bases not matched to a gene: 8. Germline CDR1 reads LGHNA; CDR2 reads YSLEER. CDR3 length: 18 residues. CDR3 DNA: TGCGCCAGCAGCCAGGAGCTAGCGGGGGCCAACTCCTACAATGAGCAGTTCTTC. Protein product: CASSQELAGANSYNEQFF.